This TCR beta chain is from a study of T cell clonality in common variable immunodeficiency (dated by TCRdb to the mid-2010s). Beyond this particular receptor, the publication reports: Differences among patients in the CVID cohort limited the correlations between repertoire features and clinical complications. Even though DNA input was the same, control samples had an average of about 90,000 unique sequences each, compared with some 32,000 in CVID samples. Fewer deletions and N-nucleotide insertions were reportedly observed in CVID TCRbeta sequences, and highly modified clones with 13 or more V deletions were reportedly absent from CVID TCRbeta sequences. Healthy controls shared more TCRbeta clones with each other than CVID subjects shared among themselves (p < 0.0001). According to the authors, figuring out what caused the increased clonality in CVID would require sequencing the repertoires of T cell subpopulations. TCRbeta clonality was higher in CVID subjects than in healthy controls (t-test p = 0.018), and the increase was most characteristic of about a third of subjects.

This clone occurred many times. Its antigen is still unknown. Predominantly Caucasian heritage was noted among both the CVID patients and the healthy controls. Heparinized peripheral whole blood samples of about 4.5 to 9 ml were obtained from each donor. Genomic DNA from adults with common variable immune deficiency (CVID) and from healthy adult controls was used for sequencing of TCRbeta CDR3 repertoires. A total of approximately 22 healthy adult volunteers (approximately 12 female and around ten male; age range roughly 23 to 75 years, mean age about 32) were included in the control group. To isolate peripheral blood mononuclear cells, diluted blood was subjected to density centrifugation over Hypaque 1077 or Ficoll-Paque. Genomic DNA was obtained from unsorted mononuclear cells using either Qiagen column purification or a centrifugation-based method. Equivalent amounts of genomic DNA from CVID and control samples were used as sequencing input. For every sample, a 60 bp segment covering the rearranged TCRbeta CDR3 region was amplified and then sequenced. The immunoSEQ assay, a bias-corrected multiplex PCR with high-throughput sequencing, was employed for TCRbeta amplification. On the authors' methods: Every unique nucleotide sequence counted as a clone and was annotated with V, D and J genes, copy number and frequency. Sequences were labeled productive if in frame, and non-productive if out of frame or containing stop codons. As previously described, clonality was computed from Shannon's entropy. Mean CDR3 Kyte-Doolittle hydropathy was derived from the predicted amino acid sequences of productive clones. Using the R hclust function, scaled V gene usage was clustered hierarchically with Manhattan distance and complete linkage. Sharing of clones by CDR3 amino acid sequence was evaluated through resampling of 12 repertoires per group over 100 rounds. Repertoires were searched for approximately 70 published EBV-specific and a few hundred published CMV-specific TCRbeta sequences. After a couple of CVID samples that produced fewer than 10,000 sequences were dropped from the analysis, some 42 CVID repertoires remained. What TCRdb holds here is the immuneACCESS table cut down to in-frame rearrangements. Part of the clones is not present; checked against another copy, under half of the missing clones reflect an unresolved V gene, and the others are unexplained. V and J calls and clone size follow that table, whereas D and trimming were derived from the DNA. Listed for this sample are about 35,000 clones, none observed only a single time. Around 0.87% of the sample goes to the ten largest clones.

The receptor comes from a person aged 18-70 years in good health. The specimen sequenced was peripheral blood mononuclear cells.

The CDR3 loop reads CASSFTRVPYEQYF. The sequenced part of the CDR3 DNA is TGTGCCAGCAGTTTTACCAGGGTACCCTACGAG. In this chain, TRBV28 is recombined with TRBJ2-7, with a weak D call of TRBD1 (5 bases match). The CDR3 is cut off 3 residues early in the read; its end comes from the germline J gene. The germline ends are 11 bases apart after V is trimmed by 3 bases and J by 2 bases. From the germline V gene, CDR1 is MDHEN and CDR2 is SYDVKM. Counted from cysteine to phenylalanine, this CDR3 has 14 amino acids. Shown are 33 bases from within the CDR3, in frame from base 1.